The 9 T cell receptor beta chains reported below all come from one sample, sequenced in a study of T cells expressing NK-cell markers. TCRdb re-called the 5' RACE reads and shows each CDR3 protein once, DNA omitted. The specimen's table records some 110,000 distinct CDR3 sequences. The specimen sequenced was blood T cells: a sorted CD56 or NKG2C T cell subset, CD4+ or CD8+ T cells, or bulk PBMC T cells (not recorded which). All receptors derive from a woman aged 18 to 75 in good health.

The CDR3 here is CASSYSTEGGTEAFF. The rearrangement uses TRBV6-2 or TRBV6-3 and TRBJ1-1; TCRdb picks TRBD1, but there is no DNA to check that call. The CDR3 runs to 15 residues. Germline CDR1 MNHEY, CDR2 SVGEGT.

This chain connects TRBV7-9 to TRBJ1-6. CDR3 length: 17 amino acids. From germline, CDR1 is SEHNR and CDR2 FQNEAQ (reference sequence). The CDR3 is CASSFLTNGVDGSPLHF. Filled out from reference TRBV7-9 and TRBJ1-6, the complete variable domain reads DTGVSQNPRHKITKRGQNVTFRCDPISEHNRLYWYRQTLGQGPEFLTYFQNEAQLEKSRLLSDRFSAERPKGSFSTLEIQRTEQGDSAMYLCASSFLTNGVDGSPLHFGNGTRLTVT.

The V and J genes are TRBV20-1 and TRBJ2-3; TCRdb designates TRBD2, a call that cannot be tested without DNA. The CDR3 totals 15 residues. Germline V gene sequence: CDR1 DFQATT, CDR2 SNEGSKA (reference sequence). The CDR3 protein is CSARGGGSSTDTQYF.

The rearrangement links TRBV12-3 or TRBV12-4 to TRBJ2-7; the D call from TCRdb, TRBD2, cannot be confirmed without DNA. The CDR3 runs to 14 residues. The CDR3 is CASKTSGASYEQYF.

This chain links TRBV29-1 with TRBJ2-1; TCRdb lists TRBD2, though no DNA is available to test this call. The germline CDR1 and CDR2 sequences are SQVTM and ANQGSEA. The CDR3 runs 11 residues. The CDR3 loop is CSVVREGEQFF.

CDR3 sequence: CASSAPGQGENTIYF. The chain joins TRBV12-3 or TRBV12-4 to TRBJ1-3; the D call from TCRdb, TRBD1, cannot be confirmed without DNA. The CDR3 is 15 residues long.

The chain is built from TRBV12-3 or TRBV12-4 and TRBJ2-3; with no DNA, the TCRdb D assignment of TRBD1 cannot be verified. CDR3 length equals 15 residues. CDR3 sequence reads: CASSGDRGPTDTQYF.

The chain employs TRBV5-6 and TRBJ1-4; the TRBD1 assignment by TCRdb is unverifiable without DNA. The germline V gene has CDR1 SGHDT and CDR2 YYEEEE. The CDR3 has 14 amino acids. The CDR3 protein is CASSVGQGIEKLFF.

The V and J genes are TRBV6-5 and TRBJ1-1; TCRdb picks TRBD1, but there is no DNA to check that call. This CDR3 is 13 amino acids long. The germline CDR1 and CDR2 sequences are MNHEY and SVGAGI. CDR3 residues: CASSYGGNTEAFF.